This T cell receptor (beta chain) is from a study of OX40 agonist ivuxolimab in advanced cancers. The CDR3 extends over 17 amino acids. From germline, CDR1 is SSHAT and CDR2 FNYEAQ (reference sequence). Generated by immunoSEQ multiplex PCR, the TCRdb table keeps only in-frame clones and is missing some. This sample has about 60,000 clones, with around 93% found just once. This clone was observed once. An end of the junction differs from the germline gene, which may be a read error. The J gene is TRBJ2-3, the V gene TRBV7-7; weak D call: TRBD2 (6 bases). The TCR sequence derives from an adult with an advanced solid tumor such as melanoma, head and neck, liver or kidney cancer. The sample was CD4+ or CD8+ T cells sorted from blood, taken in a trial of the OX40 agonist ivuxolimab. The CDR3 sequence is CASSFGLAPTFTDTQYF. CDR3 bases: TGTGCTAGCAGCTTTGGGCTAGCGCCTACCTTCACAGATACGCAGTATTTT.